These 21 T cell receptor beta chains were sequenced from one sample in a study of immune evolution from preneoplasia to lung adenocarcinoma. The method was immunoSEQ multiplex PCR; TCRdb's version includes in-frame clones alone and lacks a portion of them. The data contain about 26,000 clones, approximately 74% of them seen just once; the ten biggest clones take up 5% to 7%. Source material: FFPE invasive lung adenocarcinoma tissue. The receptors come from a person aged 55-75 years with invasive lung adenocarcinoma. Some clones in this sample may be carry-over from other donors' samples.

This clone has only a few counts. V gene TRBV10-3 combines with J gene TRBJ1-5, with D possibly TRBD1 on 6 matching bases. Between the trimmed V and J ends, which lost 3 bases and 3 bases, there was a span of 9 bases. The CDR3 contains 14 residues. Germline CDR1 reads ENHRY; CDR2 reads SYGVKD. The CDR3 spells CAISEDRNNQPQHF. The DNA for the CDR3 is TGTGCCATCAGTGAAGACAGGAACAATCAGCCCCAGCATTTT.

This chain connects TRBV6-1 to TRBJ1-2; D is uncertain. Germline V gene sequence: CDR1 MNHNS, CDR2 SASEGT. The CDR3 loop spans 15 amino acids. V was trimmed by 7 bases and J by 11 bases, leaving 26 bases between them. CDR3 residues: CASTDVRSTSLFYTF. The CDR3 coding sequence is TGTGCCAGCACCGACGTAAGAAGTACCTCACTTTTTTACACCTTC.

The rearrangement links TRBV9 to TRBJ2-3; 8 nucleotides line up with TRBD2. With V trimmed by 1 base and J by 2 bases, 12 bases remained unmatched. The germline V gene encodes CDR1 SGDLS and CDR2 YYNGEE. The CDR3 is 18 residues long. CDR3 sequence: CASSVSGNSGTNTDTQYF. The CDR3 DNA reads as TGTGCCAGCAGCGTAAGTGGAAATAGCGGGACGAACACAGATACGCAGTATTTT.

The chain uses TRBV7-8 and TRBJ2-1; D gene ambiguous. There are 14 residues in the CDR3. V was pared by 1 base and J by 1 base, with 5 bases between. Germline V lookup: CDR1 SGHVS, CDR2 FQNEAQ. CDR3 in amino acids: CASSLDESYNEQFF. In DNA form, the CDR3 reads TGTGCCAGCAGCTTAGACGAATCCTACAATGAGCAGTTCTTC.

V and J are TRBV28 and TRBJ2-1, with 9 bases that match TRBD2. The CDR3 has 15 amino acids. CDR1 is MDHEN, CDR2 SYDVKM, per germline. With 4 bases clipped from V and 9 bases from J, the junction kept 10 bases outside the gene matches. CDR3 in DNA: TGTGCCAGCAGTTCGACCCCGGGACTAGCAGGTGAGCAGTTCTTC. Residues: CASSSTPGLAGEQFF.

The CDR3 here is CASSPYREMGYF. The CDR3 nucleotides read TGTGCCAGCTCACCGTACAGGGAAATGGGGTACTTC. V gene TRBV18 combines with J gene TRBJ2-5, with a weak D call TRBD1 (6 bases). The CDR3 contains 12 residues. Trimming stripped 3 bases from V and 13 bases from J, with 15 bases between. Germline V gene sequence: CDR1 KGHSH, CDR2 LQKENI.

CDR3 residues: CASSQAGQALYGYTF. Here the CDR3 DNA reads TGTGCCAGCAGCCAAGCTGGACAGGCCCTCTATGGCTACACCTTC. V and J are TRBV14 and TRBJ1-2; 7 bases line up with TRBD1. This CDR3 is built from 15 residues. Germline assignment: CDR1 SGHDN and CDR2 FVKESK. V shed 1 base, J shed 4 bases, and the junction held 6 bases outside the gene matches.

This clone was recorded only once. This sequence joins TRBV11-3 and TRBJ2-3, with 11 bases identical to TRBD2. The length of the CDR3 is 16 residues. Trimming took 5 bases from V and 4 from J; bases not matched to a gene: 8. Germline V gene lookup returns CDR1 SGHNT and CDR2 YENEEA. The CDR3 loop reads CASSPGTSGRADTQYF. The CDR3 nucleotides are TGTGCCAGCAGCCCTGGGACTAGCGGAAGAGCAGATACGCAGTATTTT.

CDR3 sequence reads: CASSPGGRASGELFF. As DNA, the CDR3 is TGTGCCAGCAGTCCGGGCGGGAGGGCCTCCGGGGAGCTGTTTTTT. The chain employs TRBV28 and TRBJ2-2, with 9 positions matching TRBD2. The V segment lost 5 bases and the J segment 6 bases; nucleotides outside the gene matches: 7. Germline values: CDR1 MDHEN, CDR2 SYDVKM. This CDR3 is 15 amino acids long.

The chain carries TRBV5-4 and TRBJ2-1; 8 nucleotides align to TRBD1. CDR1 and CDR2 (germline): SGHNT, YYREEE (reference sequence). The CDR3 contains 15 residues. After removal of 4 bases from V and 0 bases from J, the junction contained 3 bases not matched to a gene. For the CDR3, the DNA is TGTGCCAGCAGCCCGACAGGGGACTCCTACAATGAGCAGTTCTTC. Translating gives CASSPTGDSYNEQFF. Based on the CDR3 plus reference TRBV5-4 and TRBJ2-1, the full variable domain is ETGVTQSPTHLIKTRGQQVTLRCSSQSGHNTVSWYQQALGQGPQFIFQYYREEENGRGNFPPRFSGLQFPNYSSELNVNALELDDSALYLCASSPTGDSYNEQFFGPGTRLTVL.

This chain joins TRBV5-6 and TRBJ2-3, with D perhaps TRBD1 (5 bases). The V end was cut by 4 bases, the J end by 6 bases, with 15 bases between. This CDR3 is built from 14 residues. CDR1 SGHDT and CDR2 YYEEEE come from the germline V gene. CDR3 sequence: CASSGVGVGDTQYF. The DNA of the CDR3 is TGTGCCAGCAGCGGAGTAGGGGTTGGGGATACGCAGTATTTT.

This clone is labeled as medium-sized. The sample carries other DNA sequences with the same CDR3. The genes are TRBV2 and TRBJ1-5; weak D call: TRBD1 (5 bases). The germline V gene has CDR1 SNHLY and CDR2 FYNNEI. Trimming removed 5 bases from V and 4 bases from J, with 9 bases in between. The CDR3 length is 13 residues. The CDR3 loop reads CASSRDSNQPQHF. The DNA of the CDR3 is TGTGCCAGCAGTAGGGACTCTAATCAGCCCCAGCATTTT.

The chain carries TRBV14 and TRBJ2-2; the D gene is possibly TRBD1 (5 bases). V lost 3 bases, J lost 5 bases, and 13 bases lay in between. The length of the CDR3 is 15 residues. CDR1 SGHDN and CDR2 FVKESK come from the germline V gene. Written as DNA, the CDR3 is TGTGCCAGCAGCCAGGCCAGGGTCCGGACCGGGGAGCTGTTTTTT. Translated, it gives CASSQARVRTGELFF.

The chain links TRBV20-1 to TRBJ1-2; D is ambiguous. V gave up 6 bases and J gave up 0 bases, with 2 bases separating them. The V gene's germline CDR1 is DFQATT and CDR2 SNEGSKA (reference sequence). The CDR3 is 10 residues long. In nucleotides, the CDR3 is TGCAGTGCCTCTAACTATGGCTACACCTTC. Its protein is CSASNYGYTF.

The V call is TRBV7-8, the J call TRBJ2-1, with 12 bases that match TRBD2. Germline V gene lookup returns CDR1 SGHVS and CDR2 FQNEAQ. The J segment lost 4 bases and the V segment lost 5 bases, leaving 6 bases of the junction unmatched. The CDR3 covers 16 residues. CDR3 DNA: TGTGCCAGCAGCCCACTAGCGGGAGGATTGTACAATGAGCAGTTCTTC. Protein sequence: CASSPLAGGLYNEQFF.

The rearrangement links TRBV6-6 to TRBJ2-2, with D uncertain. CDR3 size: 13 residues. CDR1 and CDR2 (germline): MNHNY, SVGAGI (reference sequence). V was clipped by 0 bases and J by 6 bases, with 5 bases between them. CDR3 sequence (DNA): TGTGCCAGCAGTTACTCGGAGTCCGGGGAGCTGTTTTTT. Its translation is CASSYSESGELFF.

This chain joins TRBV12-5 and TRBJ2-2; no firm D call. The CDR3 spans 13 residues. Trimming took off 0 bases at V and 6 bases at J, with 5 bases between the two ends. Germline-derived CDR1 and CDR2 are LGHNT and FRNRAP. The CDR3 sequence: CASGLVLAGELFF. In DNA form, the CDR3 reads TGTGCTAGTGGTTTGGTACTCGCCGGGGAGCTGTTTTTT. The variable domain in full, completed from reference TRBV12-5 and TRBJ2-2, reads DARVTQTPRHKVTEMGQEVTMRCQPILGHNTVFWYRQTMMQGLELLAYFRNRAPLDDSGMPKDRFSAEMPDATLATLKIQPSEPRDSAVYFCASGLVLAGELFFGEGSRLTVL.

In this sample, this clone turned up a few times. The chain uses TRBV7-9 and TRBJ2-3; D may correspond to TRBD1 or TRBD2 (5 bases each). V lost 1 base, J lost 1 base, and 12 bases lay in between. The CDR3 covers 16 residues. Per germline, CDR1 SEHNR and CDR2 FQNEAQ (reference sequence). The CDR3 region has the DNA TGTGCCAGCAGCTTAGGAGGGACCCCAGGCACAGATACGCAGTATTTT. This sequence encodes CASSLGGTPGTDTQYF.

The chain uses TRBV6-6 and TRBJ1-3; D is ambiguous. CDR1 and CDR2 from the germline V gene are MNHNY and SVGAGI (reference sequence). V was shortened by 7 bases and J by 2 bases, with 9 bases between the two germline ends. The length of the CDR3 is 13 residues. The CDR3: CASTGAAGNTIYF. CDR3 DNA sequence: TGTGCCAGCACCGGCGCTGCTGGAAACACCATATATTTT.

This clone came up a few times. The V gene is TRBV6-5, the J gene TRBJ1-1; D might be TRBD1 (6 bases). This CDR3 region has 13 residues. Trimming left V 7 bases short and J 4 bases short, with 13 bases between. The germline gives CDR1 MNHEY, CDR2 SVGAGI. The CDR3 reads CASNHQGTTEAFF. The CDR3 coding sequence is TGTGCCAGCAACCATCAGGGGACCACTGAAGCTTTCTTT.

The chain links TRBV5-8 to TRBJ2-3; weak D call: TRBD2 (6 bases). Trimming pared 5 bases from V and 6 bases from J, leaving 16 bases between. This CDR3 comprises 14 residues. The germline V gene encodes CDR1 SGHTS and CDR2 YDEGEE. CDR3 sequence (DNA): TGTGCCAGCAGGCGGCTGACTAGTGCGGATACGCAGTATTTT. It encodes CASRRLTSADTQYF.